Below are 8 T cell receptor beta chains sequenced from a single sample in a study of shared clonotypes between healthy human individuals. This table comes from immunoSEQ multiplex PCR, and its TCRdb copy is limited to in-frame clones, with some not included. This sample has around 180,000 clones, with over 85% found just once. Input material: naive CD4+ T cells sorted from blood. Subset here: CD45RA+ positively selected. The receptors were sampled from a woman between 25 and 40 years old in good health.

This chain links TRBV4-1 with TRBJ1-3; D unresolved. The CDR3 contains 16 residues. In germline, CDR1 is MGHRA, CDR2 YSYEKL. Trimming cost V 0 bases and J 0 bases, with 9 bases left between them. For the CDR3, the DNA is TGCGCCAGCAGCCAAGAATCAAGGAGCTCTGGAAACACCATATATTTT. The encoded protein is CASSQESRSSGNTIYF.

The chain is built from TRBV10-1 and TRBJ2-3; 7 nucleotides line up with TRBD2. Germline V gene lookup returns CDR1 WNHNN and CDR2 SYGVQD (reference sequence). The CDR3 has 15 residues. J lost 3 bases, V lost 2 bases, and 5 bases had no gene match. The DNA of the CDR3 is TGCGCCAGCAGTGAGGCGGGAGAGGGAACAGATACGCAGTATTTT. Protein sequence: CASSEAGEGTDTQYF.

V usage is TRBV21-1 and J usage is TRBJ2-2; TRBD1 reflects the table's D call only, with no check against the DNA. TRBV21-1 is a recognized pseudogene. This CDR3 comprises 16 residues. This chain's CDR3 is CASSKGRELYTGELFF. Written as DNA, the CDR3 is TGTGCCAGCAGCAAAGGCAGGGAATTGTACACCGGGGAGCTGTTTTTT.

The chain joins TRBV18 to TRBJ2-5; 7 bases line up with TRBD1. The DNA matches TRBJ2-7 better at its end, which makes the J call doubtful. This CDR3 spans 15 amino acids. CDR1 is KGHSH, CDR2 LQKENI, per germline. Written as DNA, the CDR3 is TGTGCCAGCTCACCAACGCTTGACAGGGCCGACGAGCAGTACTTC. Amino acid sequence: CASSPTLDRADEQYF.

V is TRBV10-2 and J is TRBJ2-5; 7 positions match TRBD1. V lost 10 bases, J lost 4 bases, and 12 bases stayed unmatched. The CDR3 contains 14 residues. Germline values: CDR1 WSHSY, CDR2 SAAADI. The chain's CDR3 is CANWTGHSPETQYF. CDR3 bases: TGCGCCAACTGGACAGGTCATTCGCCAGAGACCCAGTACTTC.

CDR3 in DNA: TGTGCCAGCAGCTTAGAGTTTAAGGGCGAGCAGTACTTC. Translated, it gives CASSLEFKGEQYF. The chain has TRBV7-9 and TRBJ2-7, with no clear D. Trimming cost V 1 base and J 6 bases, with 10 bases left between them. This CDR3 contains 13 residues. Looked up from germline, CDR1 is SEHNR and CDR2 is FQNEAQ (reference sequence).

V is TRBV9 and J is TRBJ2-3; TRBD1 matches 8 bases. The CDR3 sequence is 14 residues long. Germline V gives CDR1 SGDLS, CDR2 YYNGEE. Unmatched junction bases numbered 10, after V lost 7 bases and J lost 6 bases. The CDR3 loop is CASARGQFVDTQYF. CDR3 nucleotides: TGTGCCAGCGCCAGGGGGCAATTTGTTGATACGCAGTATTTT.

V usage is TRBV2 and J usage is TRBJ1-1; no clear D gene. Germline lookup yields CDR1 SNHLY and CDR2 FYNNEI. This CDR3 spans 13 amino acids. V lost 8 bases and J 0 bases, leaving 10 bases between the germline ends. CDR3 bases: TGTGCCAGCTTCGGGAGCGTGAACACTGAAGCTTTCTTT. This translates into CASFGSVNTEAFF. The whole variable domain, filled in from reference TRBV2 and TRBJ1-1, reads EPEVTQTPSHQVTQMGQEVILRCVPISNHLYFYWYRQILGQKVEFLVSFYNNEISEKSEIFDDQFSVERPDGSNFTLKIRSTKLEDSAMYFCASFGSVNTEAFFGQGTRLTVV.